This T cell receptor (beta chain) was found in a study of shared clonotypes between healthy human individuals. Study-wide context: Every donor yielded three CD4 naive, three CD4 memory, two CD8 naive and one CD8 memory plate.

This clone was seen once. Antigen specificity is unknown. The CDR3 sequence is 16 residues long. CDR1 is SGHRS, CDR2 YFSETQ, per germline. J lost 2 bases, V lost 2 bases, and 5 bases had no gene match. Study-wide findings and caveats: Non-shared clonotypes showed lower generation probabilities than clonotypes common to all four donors. Across subsets, estimated richness was generally greater for naive than for memory populations. Only blood underwent sampling, and tissue repertoires likely differ.

TCRdb's copy holds only in-frame clones and misses some; the assay was immunoSEQ multiplex PCR. The sample holds about 1,500,000 clones, 96% seen once. This chain links TRBV5-1 with TRBJ2-2; 8 nucleotides match TRBD2. The sequencing input was naive CD4+ T cells sorted from blood. Subset specified: CD45RA+ positively selected. The TCR sequence derives from a man aged 30-40 years in good health. The CDR3 is CASSFLGLANTGELFF. In DNA form, the CDR3 reads TGCGCCAGCAGCTTTCTAGGACTAGCCAACACCGGGGAGCTGTTTTTT. Together with reference TRBV5-1 and TRBJ2-2, the CDR3 gives the full variable domain: KAGVTQTPRYLIKTRGQQVTLSCSPISGHRSVSWYQQTPGQGLQFLFEYFSETQRNKGNFPGRFSGRQFSNSRSEMNVSTLELGDSALYLCASSFLGLANTGELFFGEGSRLTVL.